The source of this T cell receptor (beta chain) is a study of T-cell memory formation after mild COVID-19. TCRdb redid the calling of the 5' RACE reads with MiXCR, one entry per CDR3 protein. The table records about half a million distinct CDR3 sequences, 15% to 20% of them present only once. There are a few counts of this clonotype. Trimming stripped 5 bases from V and 2 bases from J, with 15 bases between. Per the germline V gene, CDR1 is DFQATT and CDR2 is SNEGSKA (reference sequence). This CDR3 has 14 residues. The clonotype comes from an adult woman who had mild COVID-19 (a few samples of this study predate the infection). Cell type and time point are not known. V and J are TRBV20-1 and TRBJ1-2; the D gene is possibly TRBD1 (6 bases). Sequencing used PBMCs or a T cell subset sorted from them (not recorded which). CDR3 sequence reads: CSAATRGANYGYTF. The CDR3 DNA sequence: TGCAGTGCTGCTACCAGGGGAGCGAACTATGGCTACACCTTC.